This T cell receptor beta chain was observed in a study of cytotoxic CD8 clonotypes in ibrutinib-treated CLL. Germline CDR1 and CDR2: MNHEY and SMNVEV (reference sequence). This CDR3 spans 19 amino acids. J gave up 2 bases and V 0 bases, and 13 bases lay outside the gene matches. Some clones are missing from TCRdb's copy, which holds only in-frame ones; the method was immunoSEQ multiplex PCR. The table records a few hundred thousand clones, under 70% of them present only once. The receptor was isolated from a human donor with chronic lymphocytic leukemia. This material consisted of PBMCs, taken after 36 months of ibrutinib treatment. The chain couples TRBV27 to TRBJ2-1; 7 positions agree with TRBD2. CDR3 region: CASSLSSGGGLAAYNEQFF. In DNA, the CDR3 is TGTGCCAGCAGTTTATCATCGGGGGGTGGGCTAGCGGCCTACAATGAGCAGTTCTTC.